The 26 T cell receptor beta chains below were found in one sample sequenced in a study of T cells expressing NK-cell markers. TCRdb re-called the 5' RACE reads and catalogs CDR3 proteins one per entry, DNA excluded. The sample includes about 460,000 distinct CDR3 sequences. The sequenced sample consisted of blood T cells: a sorted CD56 or NKG2C T cell subset, CD4+ or CD8+ T cells, or bulk PBMC T cells (not recorded which). The receptors come from a woman in her fifties or sixties in good health.

The gene calls are TRBV27 and TRBJ2-1. This CDR3 spans 13 amino acids. Germline CDR1 reads MNHEY; CDR2 reads SMNVEV (reference sequence). The CDR3: CASREGSYNEQFF.

This chain links TRBV7-2 with TRBJ2-1; TCRdb outputs TRBD2, but without DNA this stays unchecked. This CDR3 spans 12 amino acids. Per germline, CDR1 SGHTA and CDR2 FQGNSA. CDR3 sequence reads: CASMRGGNEQFF.

The V gene is TRBV20-1, the J gene TRBJ1-3. Germline assignment: CDR1 DFQATT and CDR2 SNEGSKA (reference sequence). The CDR3 consists of 13 residues. CDR3 sequence reads: CSARGLSGNTIYF.

The chain couples TRBV5-1 to TRBJ1-1; checking the TCRdb D call of TRBD1 is not possible without DNA. This CDR3 has 13 amino acids. The germline V gene encodes CDR1 SGHRS and CDR2 YFSETQ. CDR3: CASSLQTGTEAFF.

The chain is built from TRBV12-3 or TRBV12-4 and TRBJ2-2. The CDR3 totals 15 residues. The CDR3 here is CASRSLGNSTGELFF.

The V gene is TRBV4-2, the J gene TRBJ2-2; the D gene TCRdb calls, TRBD1, cannot be checked with no DNA. This CDR3 spans 15 amino acids. CDR1 and CDR2 from the germline V gene are LGHNA and YNFKEQ. The CDR3 loop is CASSQGGGGGRELFF.

The chain links TRBV7-2 to TRBJ2-1; TCRdb names TRBD2, which stays unverified in the absence of DNA. CDR3 length equals 17 residues. From germline, CDR1 is SGHTA and CDR2 FQGNSA. CDR3 region: CASSLDRRVAGYNEQFF. The full variable domain, rest sourced from reference TRBV7-2 and TRBJ2-1, is GAGVSQSPSNKVTEKGKDVELRCDPISGHTALYWYRQSLGQGLEFLIYFQGNSAPDKSGLPSDRFSAERTGGSVSTLTIQRTQQEDSAVYLCASSLDRRVAGYNEQFFGPGTRLTVL.

The chain has TRBV10-2 and TRBJ2-3; TCRdb's assignment of TRBD1 cannot be checked, as there is no DNA. This CDR3 spans 13 amino acids. The germline gives CDR1 WSHSY, CDR2 SAAADI. The CDR3 protein is CASSGQGRSTQYF.

The chain uses TRBV10-3 and TRBJ2-7; TCRdb's D call of TRBD1 is untestable without DNA. This CDR3 has 12 residues. Germline V gives CDR1 ENHRY, CDR2 SYGVKD. This chain's CDR3 is CATTDRIYEQYF.

This chain links TRBV5-1 with TRBJ2-3; TCRdb proposes TRBD2, but this gene call is untestable without DNA. The V gene's germline CDR1 is SGHRS and CDR2 YFSETQ. This CDR3 spans 13 amino acids. This chain's CDR3 is CASSLYGGDTQYF. The whole variable domain, remainder taken from reference TRBV5-1 and TRBJ2-3, is KAGVTQTPRYLIKTRGQQVTLSCSPISGHRSVSWYQQTPGQGLQFLFEYFSETQRNKGNFPGRFSGRQFSNSRSEMNVSTLELGDSALYLCASSLYGGDTQYFGPGTRLTVL.

The J gene is TRBJ2-4, the V gene TRBV5-1; TCRdb proposes TRBD2, but this gene call is untestable without DNA. Germline values: CDR1 SGHRS, CDR2 YFSETQ. The CDR3 sequence is 16 residues long. The chain's CDR3 is CASSFSWASGENIQYF. Using reference TRBV5-1 and TRBJ2-4 for the parts outside the CDR3, the full variable domain is KAGVTQTPRYLIKTRGQQVTLSCSPISGHRSVSWYQQTPGQGLQFLFEYFSETQRNKGNFPGRFSGRQFSNSRSEMNVSTLELGDSALYLCASSFSWASGENIQYFGAGTRLSVL.

V gene TRBV19 combines with J gene TRBJ1-4; the D call from TCRdb, TRBD1, cannot be confirmed without DNA. This CDR3 has 15 amino acids. The germline V gene encodes CDR1 LNHDA and CDR2 SQIVND (reference sequence). CDR3 in amino acids: CASSDRQGVSEKLFF.

The V gene is TRBV10-1, the J gene TRBJ2-1; TCRdb gives TRBD2 as the D gene, but with no DNA this cannot be confirmed. This CDR3 has 14 amino acids. CDR1 and CDR2 (germline): WNHNN, SYGVQD (reference sequence). CDR3 amino acids: CASSEGPTYNEQFF.

V and J are TRBV6-5 and TRBJ1-4; as DNA is missing, the TRBD1 call by TCRdb cannot be tested. Germline V gene sequence: CDR1 MNHEY, CDR2 SVGAGI. The CDR3 covers 18 residues. CDR3 residues: CASRSGQGGVGTNEKLFF.

This chain connects TRBV12-3 or TRBV12-4 to TRBJ2-7; TCRdb's D gene call, TRBD1, goes unchecked for lack of DNA. The CDR3 length is 14 residues. CDR3 region: CASSPRDGLDEQYF.

The chain joins TRBV7-2 to TRBJ2-1; lacking DNA, the TRBD2 call made by TCRdb goes unchecked. This CDR3 has 16 amino acids. Germline assignment: CDR1 SGHTA and CDR2 FQGNSA. CDR3: CASSSGLAGANNEQFF.

The V gene is TRBV7-2, the J gene TRBJ2-4. The CDR3 is 16 residues long. Per the germline V gene, CDR1 is SGHTA and CDR2 is FQGNSA. The chain's CDR3 is CASSFHEVIAKNIQYF.

The CDR3 is CASSYAQGAQGTEAFF. V usage is TRBV7-8 and J usage is TRBJ1-1; TCRdb gives TRBD1 as the D gene, but with no DNA this cannot be confirmed. Germline values: CDR1 SGHVS, CDR2 FQNEAQ. The CDR3 covers 16 residues. Variable domain in full (rest from reference TRBV7-8 and TRBJ1-1): GAGVSQSPRYKVAKRGQDVALRCDPISGHVSLFWYQQALGQGPEFLTYFQNEAQLDKSGLPSDRFFAERPEGSVSTLKIQRTQQEDSAVYLCASSYAQGAQGTEAFFGQGTRLTVV.

V usage is TRBV19 and J usage is TRBJ2-1. Germline loops: CDR1 LNHDA, CDR2 SQIVND (reference sequence). The CDR3 length is 14 residues. Here the CDR3 reads CASSIGGTFNEQFF.

This sequence joins TRBV20-1 and TRBJ2-2; TCRdb's assignment of TRBD1 cannot be checked, as there is no DNA. Germline CDR1 reads DFQATT; CDR2 reads SNEGSKA (reference sequence). CDR3 length: 13 residues. The CDR3 region is CSATGTAGGELFF.

The chain carries TRBV12-3 or TRBV12-4 and TRBJ2-2; TCRdb selects TRBD1, and the lack of DNA leaves this call unchecked. This CDR3 is built from 16 residues. The chain's CDR3 is CASSSIFLTTGRELFF.

The chain joins TRBV24-1 to TRBJ2-2; TCRdb's D gene call, TRBD2, goes unchecked for lack of DNA. The CDR3 consists of 15 residues. CDR1 and CDR2 (germline): KGHDR, SFDVKD. CDR3 in amino acids: CATSDPPSGSGELFF.

V and J are TRBV5-1 and TRBJ2-1; the TCRdb call, TRBD1, lacks DNA for checking. Germline V gives CDR1 SGHRS, CDR2 YFSETQ. CDR3 size: 15 residues. CDR3: CASSVVRDRANEQFF. The complete variable domain, with remaining parts taken from reference TRBV5-1 and TRBJ2-1, reads KAGVTQTPRYLIKTRGQQVTLSCSPISGHRSVSWYQQTPGQGLQFLFEYFSETQRNKGNFPGRFSGRQFSNSRSEMNVSTLELGDSALYLCASSVVRDRANEQFFGPGTRLTVL.

J is TRBJ2-7 and V is TRBV5-1. Per germline, CDR1 SGHRS and CDR2 YFSETQ. The CDR3 has 11 residues. The chain's CDR3 is CASSSLFEQYF.

The CDR3 protein is CASSPRRGKVNTEAFF. The chain joins TRBV19 to TRBJ1-1; TCRdb names TRBD1, which stays unverified in the absence of DNA. CDR3 length: 16 residues. Germline CDR1 is LNHDA and CDR2 is SQIVND (reference sequence).

The chain recombines TRBV5-1 with TRBJ2-7; TCRdb selects TRBD1, and the lack of DNA leaves this call unchecked. The germline gives CDR1 SGHRS, CDR2 YFSETQ. The length of the CDR3 is 14 residues. The CDR3 reads CASTPGTGFFEQYF. The variable domain in full, completed from reference TRBV5-1 and TRBJ2-7, reads KAGVTQTPRYLIKTRGQQVTLSCSPISGHRSVSWYQQTPGQGLQFLFEYFSETQRNKGNFPGRFSGRQFSNSRSEMNVSTLELGDSALYLCASTPGTGFFEQYFGPGTRLTVT.